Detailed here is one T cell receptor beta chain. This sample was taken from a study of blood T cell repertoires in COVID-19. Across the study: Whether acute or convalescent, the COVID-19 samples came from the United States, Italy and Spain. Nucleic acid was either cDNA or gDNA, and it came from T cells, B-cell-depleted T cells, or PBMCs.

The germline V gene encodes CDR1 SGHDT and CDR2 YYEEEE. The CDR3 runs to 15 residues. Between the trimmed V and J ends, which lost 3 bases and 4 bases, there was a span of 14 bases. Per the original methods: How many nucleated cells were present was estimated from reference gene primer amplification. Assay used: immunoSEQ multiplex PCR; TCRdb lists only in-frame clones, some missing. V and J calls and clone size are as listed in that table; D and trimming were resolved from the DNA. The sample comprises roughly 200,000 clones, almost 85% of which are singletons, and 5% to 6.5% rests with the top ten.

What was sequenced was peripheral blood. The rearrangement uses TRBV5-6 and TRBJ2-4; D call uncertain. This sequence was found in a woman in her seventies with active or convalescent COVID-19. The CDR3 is CASSYSVRRKNIQYF. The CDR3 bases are TGTGCCAGCAGCTACAGTGTCAGAAGGAAAAACATTCAGTACTTC.